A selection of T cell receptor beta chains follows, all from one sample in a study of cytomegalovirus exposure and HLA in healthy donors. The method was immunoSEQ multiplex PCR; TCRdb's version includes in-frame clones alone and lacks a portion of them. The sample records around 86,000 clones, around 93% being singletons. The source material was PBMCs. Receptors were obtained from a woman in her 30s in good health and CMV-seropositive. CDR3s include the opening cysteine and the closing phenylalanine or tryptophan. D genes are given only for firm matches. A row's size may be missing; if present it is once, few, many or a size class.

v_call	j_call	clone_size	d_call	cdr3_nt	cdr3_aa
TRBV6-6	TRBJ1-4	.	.	TGTGCCAGCAGTTACGTACAGGGCTTTGAAAAACTGTTTTTT	CASSYVQGFEKLFF
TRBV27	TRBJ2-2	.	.	TGTGCCAGCAGTCCCCTCCGGGGGAGTATCGGGGAGCTGTTTTTT	CASSPLRGSIGELFF
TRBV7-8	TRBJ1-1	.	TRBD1	TGTGCCAGCAGCCTCCCGGGACAGCCAAACACTGAAGCTTTCTTT	CASSLPGQPNTEAFF
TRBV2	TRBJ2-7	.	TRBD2	TGTGCCAGCAGACCCCTAGCGGGAGGCTCCTACGAGCAGTACTTC	CASRPLAGGSYEQYF
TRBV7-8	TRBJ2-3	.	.	TGTGCCAGCAGTCTTATTGCAGATACGCAGTATTTT	CASSLIADTQYF
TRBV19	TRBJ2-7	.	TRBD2	TGTGCCAGTAGTTGGGACTACCCAGCCTACGAGCAGTACTTC	CASSWDYPAYEQYF
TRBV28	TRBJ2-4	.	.	TGTGCCACCCGCGGCGTTTGGTCGGCCAAAAACATTCAGTACTTC	CATRGVWSAKNIQYF
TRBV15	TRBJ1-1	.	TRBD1	TGTGCCACCAGCAGAGATGGCAATTTCCCGGGACAGCAAAAAACCACTAACACTGAAGCTTTCTTT	CATSRDGNFPGQQKTTNTEAFF
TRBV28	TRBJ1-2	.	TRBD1	TGTGCCAGCAGACCCACAGGGGGCGGGGGCTACACCTTC	CASRPTGGGGYTF
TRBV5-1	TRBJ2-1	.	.	TGCGCCAGCGGAGAGGACCCGGGGGCCTACAATGAGCAGTTCTTC	CASGEDPGAYNEQFF
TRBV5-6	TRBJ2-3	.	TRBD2	TGTGCCAGCAGCCTCCCCCCACTAGCGGGGCACACAGATACGCAGTATTTT	CASSLPPLAGHTDTQYF
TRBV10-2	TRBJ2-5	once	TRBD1	TGCGCCAGCAGTGGGACAGGACAAGAGACCCAGTACTTC	CASSGTGQETQYF
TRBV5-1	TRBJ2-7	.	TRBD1	TGCGCCAGCAGCCCGGGACAGGGCCCAGCGGCGGGGTCTGAAGAGCAGTACTTC	CASSPGQGPAAGSEEQYF
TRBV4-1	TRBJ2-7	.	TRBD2	TGCGCCAGCAGCCAAGGGCTAGCGGACACCTACGAGCAGTACTTC	CASSQGLADTYEQYF
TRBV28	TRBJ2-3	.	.	TGTGCCAGCAGTTCCCACCAGGGGCCAGATACGCAGTATTTT	CASSSHQGPDTQYF
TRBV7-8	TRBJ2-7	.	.	TGTGCCAGCAGCTTGGGTCGTTACAGCTACGAGCAGTACTTC	CASSLGRYSYEQYF
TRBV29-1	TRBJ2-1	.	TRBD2	TGCAGCGTTGAAGATGTGGAGGGAGGGCCGACGGATGAGCAGTTCTTC	CSVEDVEGGPTDEQFF
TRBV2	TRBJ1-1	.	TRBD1	TGTGCCAGCAGTGGGGACAGTCCGAACACTGAAGCTTTCTTT	CASSGDSPNTEAFF
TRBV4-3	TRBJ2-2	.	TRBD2	TGCGCCAGCAGCCAAGAGCTAGCGGGACGGACCGGGGAGCTGTTTTTT	CASSQELAGRTGELFF
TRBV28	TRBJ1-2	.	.	TGTGCCAGCAGTCTCAGGGATGGCTACACCTTC	CASSLRDGYTF
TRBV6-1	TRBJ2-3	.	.	TGTGCCAGCAGTCGACTAGAATCCGATACGCAGTATTTT	CASSRLESDTQYF
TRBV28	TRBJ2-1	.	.	TGTGCCAGCAGTTTCCCGGACAGCCTTCCCTACAATGAGCAGTTCTTC	CASSFPDSLPYNEQFF
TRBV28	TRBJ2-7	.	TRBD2	TGTGCCAGCATTACTAGCGGGAAACCCTACGAGCAGTACTTC	CASITSGKPYEQYF
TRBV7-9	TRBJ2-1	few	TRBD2	TGTGCCAGCAGCTTATTGACGGGAGGCCGGGGCAATGAGCAGTTCTTC	CASSLLTGGRGNEQFF
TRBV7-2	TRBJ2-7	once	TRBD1	TGTGCCAGCAGCTTTGACAGGGGGGCTATCGAGCAGTACTTC	CASSFDRGAIEQYF
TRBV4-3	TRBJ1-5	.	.	TGCGCCAGCAGCCAAGAGACAGGTAATCAGCCCCAGCATTTT	CASSQETGNQPQHF
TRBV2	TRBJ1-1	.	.	TGTGCCAGCAGTCGCAACCCGGGCACTGAAGCTTTCTTT	CASSRNPGTEAFF
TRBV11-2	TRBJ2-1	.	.	TGTGCCAGCAGCTTAGATCGCCTAGTAAATGAGCAGTTCTTC	CASSLDRLVNEQFF
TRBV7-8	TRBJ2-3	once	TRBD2	TGTGCCAGCAGCTTAGATGCAGCGGGAGGAGATACGCAGTATTTT	CASSLDAAGGDTQYF
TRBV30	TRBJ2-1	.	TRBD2	TGTGCCGGACTAGCGAGGAACAATGAGCAGTTCTTC	CAGLARNNEQFF
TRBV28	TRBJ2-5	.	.	TGTGCCAGTGGGAGAGGTGAAGAGACCCAGTACTTC	CASGRGEETQYF
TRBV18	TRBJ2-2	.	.	TGTGCCAGCTCATCTTACACCGGGGAGCTGTTTTTT	CASSSYTGELFF
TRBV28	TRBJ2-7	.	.	TGTGCCAGCAGTTTATTGAACAGGGAGCAGTACTTC	CASSLLNREQYF
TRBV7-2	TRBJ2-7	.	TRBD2	TGTGCCAGCAGCGCGGGACTAGCAGCATACGAGCAGTACTTC	CASSAGLAAYEQYF
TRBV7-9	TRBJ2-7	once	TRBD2	TGTGCCAGCAGCTCAAACACCGGGACTAGCGGGAGCATCTACGAGCAGTACTTC	CASSSNTGTSGSIYEQYF
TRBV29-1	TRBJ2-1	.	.	TGCAGCGTTGATAGTTCATACAATGAGCAGTTCTTC	CSVDSSYNEQFF
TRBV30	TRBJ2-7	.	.	TGTGCCTGGACTGGCTCCTTCCGGAGCTCCTACGAGCAGTACTTC	CAWTGSFRSSYEQYF
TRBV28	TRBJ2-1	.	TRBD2	TGTGCCAGCAGCCCCATGGGACTAGATAACGTCAATGAGCAGTTCTTC	CASSPMGLDNVNEQFF
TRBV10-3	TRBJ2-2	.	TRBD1	TGTGCCATCAGCCCAGGGGGCCCGAACACCGGGGAGCTGTTTTTT	CAISPGGPNTGELFF
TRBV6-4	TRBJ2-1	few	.	TGTGCCAGCAGTGACGGGTCGGGAAGTCTCTACAATGAGCAGTTCTTC	CASSDGSGSLYNEQFF
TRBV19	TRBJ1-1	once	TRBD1	TGTGCCAGTAGTATTGTTGTTGAGGGACAGGGTCGAACTGAAGCTTTCTTT	CASSIVVEGQGRTEAFF
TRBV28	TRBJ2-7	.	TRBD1	TGTGCCAGCAGCAATTTACAAAGAACCGGGACAGGGACCGACGAGCAGTACTTC	CASSNLQRTGTGTDEQYF
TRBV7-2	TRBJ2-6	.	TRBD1	TGTGCCAGCAGCGGCAGGGGGCGCCGGTCGGGCTCTGGGGCCAACGTCCTGACTTTC	CASSGRGRRSGSGANVLTF
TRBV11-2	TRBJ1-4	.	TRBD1	TGTGCCAGCAGCACAAGACAGGGCAGGTTCGAAAAACTGTTTTTT	CASSTRQGRFEKLFF
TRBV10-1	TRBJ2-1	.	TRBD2	TGCGCCAGCACCAAAACTCAGGGGACTAGCGGGAGGGCCCGCTCCTACAATGAGCAGTTCTTC	CASTKTQGTSGRARSYNEQFF